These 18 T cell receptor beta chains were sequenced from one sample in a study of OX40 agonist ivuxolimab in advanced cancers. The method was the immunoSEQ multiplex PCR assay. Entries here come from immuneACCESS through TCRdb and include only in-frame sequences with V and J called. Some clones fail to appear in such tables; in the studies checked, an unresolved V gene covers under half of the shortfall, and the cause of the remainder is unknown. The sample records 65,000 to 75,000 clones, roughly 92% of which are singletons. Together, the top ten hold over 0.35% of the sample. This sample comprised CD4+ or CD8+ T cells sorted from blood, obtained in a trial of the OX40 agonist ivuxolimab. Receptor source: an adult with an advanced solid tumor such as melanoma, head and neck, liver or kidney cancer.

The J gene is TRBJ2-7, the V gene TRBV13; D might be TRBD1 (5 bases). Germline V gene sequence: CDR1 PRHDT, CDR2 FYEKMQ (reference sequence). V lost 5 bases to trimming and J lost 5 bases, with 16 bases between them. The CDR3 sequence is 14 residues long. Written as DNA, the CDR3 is TGTGCCAGCAGCCAGGGCCTTCTTGCAGACGAGCAGTACTTC. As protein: CASSQGLLADEQYF.

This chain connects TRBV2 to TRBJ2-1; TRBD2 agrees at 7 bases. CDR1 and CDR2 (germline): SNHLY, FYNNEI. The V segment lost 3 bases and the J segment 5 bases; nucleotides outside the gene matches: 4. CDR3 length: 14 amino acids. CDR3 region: CASSEASGDNEQFF. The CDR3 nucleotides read TGTGCCAGCAGTGAGGCTAGCGGAGACAATGAGCAGTTCTTC.

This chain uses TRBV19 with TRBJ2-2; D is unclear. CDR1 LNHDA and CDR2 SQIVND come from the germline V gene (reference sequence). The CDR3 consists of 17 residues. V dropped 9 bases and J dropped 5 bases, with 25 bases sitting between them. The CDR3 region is CASDIGIGVAGTGELFF. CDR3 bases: TGTGCCAGCGACATAGGGATTGGGGTAGCTGGGACCGGGGAGCTGTTTTTT.

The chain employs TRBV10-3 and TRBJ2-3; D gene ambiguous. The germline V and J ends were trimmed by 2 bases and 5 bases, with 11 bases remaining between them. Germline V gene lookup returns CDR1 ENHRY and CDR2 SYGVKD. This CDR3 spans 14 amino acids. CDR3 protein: CAISEVPTGDTQYF. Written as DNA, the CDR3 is TGTGCCATCAGTGAGGTCCCTACTGGAGATACGCAGTATTTT.

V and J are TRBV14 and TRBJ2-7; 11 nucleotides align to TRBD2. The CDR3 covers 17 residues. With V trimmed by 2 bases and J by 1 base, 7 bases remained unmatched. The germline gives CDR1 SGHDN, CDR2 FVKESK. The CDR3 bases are TGTGCCAGCAGCCAATTTAGACTAGCGGGGAATTCCTACGAGCAGTACTTC. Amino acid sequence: CASSQFRLAGNSYEQYF.

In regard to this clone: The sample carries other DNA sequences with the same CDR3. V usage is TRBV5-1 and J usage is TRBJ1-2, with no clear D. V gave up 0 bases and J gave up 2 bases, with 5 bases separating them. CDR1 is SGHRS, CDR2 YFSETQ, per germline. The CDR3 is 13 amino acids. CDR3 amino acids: CASSLEQNYGYTF. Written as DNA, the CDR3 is TGCGCCAGCAGCTTGGAACAGAACTATGGCTACACCTTC.

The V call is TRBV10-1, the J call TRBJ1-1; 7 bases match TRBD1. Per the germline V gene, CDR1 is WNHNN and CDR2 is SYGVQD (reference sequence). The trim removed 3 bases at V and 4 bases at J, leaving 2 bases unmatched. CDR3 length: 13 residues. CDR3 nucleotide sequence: TGCGCCAGCAGTGACAGGGGGGGCACTGAAGCTTTCTTT. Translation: CASSDRGGTEAFF.

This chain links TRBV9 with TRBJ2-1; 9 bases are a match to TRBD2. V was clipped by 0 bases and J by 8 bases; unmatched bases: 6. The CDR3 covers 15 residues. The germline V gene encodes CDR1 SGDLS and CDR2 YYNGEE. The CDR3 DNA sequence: TGTGCCAGCAGCGTAGAACTAGCGGGTGTTGATGAGCAGTTCTTC. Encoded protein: CASSVELAGVDEQFF.

The CDR3 here is CASSERTSGRNEQFF. CDR3 DNA sequence: TGTGCCAGCAGTGAGCGGACTAGCGGGAGAAATGAGCAGTTCTTC. The rearrangement joins TRBV6-1 to TRBJ2-1; 13 bases line up with TRBD2. V lost 3 bases, J lost 7 bases, and 3 bases stayed unmatched. The CDR3 spans 15 residues. Germline CDR1 is MNHNS and CDR2 is SASEGT.

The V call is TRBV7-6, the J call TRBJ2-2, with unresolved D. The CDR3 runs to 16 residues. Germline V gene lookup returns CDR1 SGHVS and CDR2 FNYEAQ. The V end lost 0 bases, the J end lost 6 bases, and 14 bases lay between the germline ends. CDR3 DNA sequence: TGTGCCAGCAGCTTAGCGCAACTGGGAACAGCCGGGGAGCTGTTTTTT. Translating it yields CASSLAQLGTAGELFF. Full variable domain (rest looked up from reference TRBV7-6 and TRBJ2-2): GAGVSQSPRYKVTKRGQDVALRCDPISGHVSLYWYRQALGQGPEFLTYFNYEAQQDKSGLPNDRFSAERPEGSISTLTIQRTEQRDSAMYRCASSLAQLGTAGELFFGEGSRLTVL.

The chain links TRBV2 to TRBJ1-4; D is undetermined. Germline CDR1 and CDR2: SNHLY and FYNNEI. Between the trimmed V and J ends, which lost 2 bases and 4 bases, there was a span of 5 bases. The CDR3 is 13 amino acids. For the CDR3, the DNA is TGTGCCAGCAGTGAACAACATAATGAAAAACTGTTTTTT. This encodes CASSEQHNEKLFF.

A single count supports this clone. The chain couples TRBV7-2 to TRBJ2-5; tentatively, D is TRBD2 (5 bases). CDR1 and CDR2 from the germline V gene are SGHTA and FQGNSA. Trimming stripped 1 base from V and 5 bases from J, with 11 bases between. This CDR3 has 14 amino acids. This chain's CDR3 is CASSLDLGGETQYF. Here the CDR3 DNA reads TGTGCCAGCAGCTTAGATTTGGGCGGGGAGACCCAGTACTTC.

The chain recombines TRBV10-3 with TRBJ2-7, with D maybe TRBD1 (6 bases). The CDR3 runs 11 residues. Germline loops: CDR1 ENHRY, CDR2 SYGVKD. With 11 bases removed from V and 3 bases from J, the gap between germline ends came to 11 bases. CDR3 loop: CAGGTNYEQYF. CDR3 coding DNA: TGTGCCGGGGGCACCAACTACGAGCAGTACTTC.

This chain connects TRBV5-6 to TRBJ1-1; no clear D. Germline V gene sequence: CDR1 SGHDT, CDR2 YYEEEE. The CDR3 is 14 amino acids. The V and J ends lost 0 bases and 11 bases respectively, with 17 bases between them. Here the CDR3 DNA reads TGTGCCAGCAGCTTGGGCGGGAGCCGGAGGGAGGCTTTCTTT. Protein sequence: CASSLGGSRREAFF.

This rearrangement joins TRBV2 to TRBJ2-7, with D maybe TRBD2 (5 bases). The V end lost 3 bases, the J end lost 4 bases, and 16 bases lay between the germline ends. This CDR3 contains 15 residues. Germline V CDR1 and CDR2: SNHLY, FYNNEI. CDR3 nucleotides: TGTGCCAGCAGTGAGGGTCGTAGAGGGATATACGAGCAGTACTTC. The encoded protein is CASSEGRRGIYEQYF. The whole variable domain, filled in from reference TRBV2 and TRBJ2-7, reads EPEVTQTPSHQVTQMGQEVILRCVPISNHLYFYWYRQILGQKVEFLVSFYNNEISEKSEIFDDQFSVERPDGSNFTLKIRSTKLEDSAMYFCASSEGRRGIYEQYFGPGTRLTVT.

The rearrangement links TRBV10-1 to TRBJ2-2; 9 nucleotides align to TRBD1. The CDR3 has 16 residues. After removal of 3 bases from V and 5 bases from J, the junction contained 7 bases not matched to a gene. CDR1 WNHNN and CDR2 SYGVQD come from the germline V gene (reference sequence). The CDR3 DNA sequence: TGCGCCAGCAGTGATACCGGGACAGGGAGGACCGGGGAGCTGTTTTTT. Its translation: CASSDTGTGRTGELFF.

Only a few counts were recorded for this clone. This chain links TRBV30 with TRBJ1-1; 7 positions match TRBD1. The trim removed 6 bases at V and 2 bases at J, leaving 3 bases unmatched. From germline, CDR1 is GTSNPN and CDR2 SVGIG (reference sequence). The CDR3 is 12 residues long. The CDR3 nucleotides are TGTGCCTGCCAGGGGGTAAACACTGAAGCTTTCTTT. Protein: CACQGVNTEAFF. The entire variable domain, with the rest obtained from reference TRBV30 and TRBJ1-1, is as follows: SQTIHQWPATLVQPVGSPLSLECTVEGTSNPNLYWYRQAAGRGLQLLFYSVGIGQISSEVPQNLSASRPQDRQFILSSKKLLLSDSGFYLCACQGVNTEAFFGQGTRLTVV.

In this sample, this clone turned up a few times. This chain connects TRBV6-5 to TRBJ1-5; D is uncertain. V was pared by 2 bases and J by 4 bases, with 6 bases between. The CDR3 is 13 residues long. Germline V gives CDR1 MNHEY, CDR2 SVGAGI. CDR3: CASSYQENQPQHF. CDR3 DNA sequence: TGTGCCAGCAGTTACCAGGAGAATCAGCCCCAGCATTTT.